A single sample gave rise to the 32 T cell receptor beta chains below, sequenced in a study of CD8 T cells in ankylosing spondylitis. Study results and limitations: Made up of eight highly homologous variants, a TCR beta motif appeared characteristic of ankylosing spondylitis blood.

One entry per CDR3 protein, called by TCRdb with MiXCR from the 5' RACE reads. The sample includes some 800,000 distinct CDR3 sequences, about 11% of them seen just once. Antigens of these TCRs are unknown. Sequencing was done on a sample of blood, either unsorted or a sorted T cell fraction (not recorded which). These receptors all stem from a male donor with ankylosing spondylitis.

The chain joins TRBV21-1 to TRBJ2-1; TRBD1 reflects the table's D call only, with no check against the DNA. TRBV21-1 represents a pseudogene. The CDR3 covers 15 residues. The CDR3 protein is CASSKGGDSLNEQFF. CDR3 DNA sequence: TGTGCCAGCAGCAAAGGAGGGGACAGCCTCAATGAGCAGTTCTTC.

This clonotype occurred many times. V is TRBV29-1 and J is TRBJ1-1, with D unclear. Per germline, CDR1 SQVTM and CDR2 ANQGSEA. The CDR3 sequence is 13 residues long. V was cut by 8 bases and J by 0 bases, with 13 bases left in between. CDR3 sequence reads: CSTGGAMNTEAFF. CDR3 DNA: TGCAGCACTGGCGGCGCCATGAACACTGAAGCTTTCTTT.

The table lists this clonotype with many counts. V is TRBV29-1 and J is TRBJ2-1; 8 nucleotides align to TRBD1. CDR1 is SQVTM and CDR2 is ANQGSEA in the germline V gene. This CDR3 has 14 residues. V shed 6 bases, J shed 2 bases, and the junction held 6 bases outside the gene matches. As DNA, the CDR3 is TGCAGCGTGGATGGACAGGGCCCCTACAATGAGCAGTTCTTC. Its translation is CSVDGQGPYNEQFF.

V usage is TRBV5-1 and J usage is TRBJ2-7; 11 nucleotides agree with TRBD2. V shed 5 bases, J shed 6 bases, and the junction held 4 bases outside the gene matches. Germline V lookup: CDR1 SGHRS, CDR2 YFSETQ. The CDR3 extends over 13 amino acids. CDR3 coding DNA: TGCGCCAGCAGGACTAGCGGGGTCGGCGAGCAGTACTTC. As protein: CASRTSGVGEQYF.

Ten or more counts support this clonotype. The CDR3, as DNA: TGTGCCATCAGTGAGCTACTAGCGTTAAAAAACATTCAGTACTTC. As protein: CAISELLALKNIQYF. The gene calls are TRBV10-3 and TRBJ2-4; 7 bases are a match to TRBD2. Germline CDR1 is ENHRY and CDR2 is SYGVKD. CDR3 length: 15 amino acids. The V and J ends lost 2 bases and 4 bases, in that order; junction bases with no gene match: 5.

This clonotype came up a few times. The chain has TRBV7-2 and TRBJ1-4; D ambiguous. Deletions cut 4 bases from V and 8 bases from J, with 11 bases between. This CDR3 contains 13 residues. Per germline, CDR1 SGHTA and CDR2 FQGNSA. CDR3 DNA sequence: TGTGCCAGCAGCTCGTCCGGGCTCGAAAAACTGTTTTTT. Protein: CASSSSGLEKLFF. The variable domain in full, completed from reference TRBV7-2 and TRBJ1-4, reads GAGVSQSPSNKVTEKGKDVELRCDPISGHTALYWYRQSLGQGLEFLIYFQGNSAPDKSGLPSDRFSAERTGGSVSTLTIQRTQQEDSAVYLCASSSSGLEKLFFGSGTQLSVL.

This chain joins TRBV6-4 and TRBJ1-6, with a weak D call TRBD1 (5 bases). The CDR3 is made up of 16 amino acids. CDR1 is MRHNA and CDR2 is SNTAGT in the germline V gene. Trimming pared 0 bases from V and 6 bases from J, leaving 12 bases between. CDR3 protein: CASSDSIGGGNSPLHF. CDR3 DNA sequence: TGTGCCAGCAGTGACTCGATCGGGGGAGGTAATTCACCCCTCCACTTT.

The chain uses TRBV5-1 and TRBJ2-3; D could derive from TRBD1 or TRBD2 (5 bases each). CDR1 and CDR2 (germline): SGHRS, YFSETQ. V lost 0 bases and J lost 6, with 17 bases in between. The CDR3 runs to 16 residues. The CDR3 DNA reads as TGCGCCAGCAGCTTGGCCCCTAATAATTGGGGGGATACGCAGTATTTT. Protein sequence: CASSLAPNNWGDTQYF.

The chain recombines TRBV20-1 with TRBJ2-3, with D maybe TRBD2 (6 bases). The CDR3 has 15 amino acids. The V and J ends lost 7 bases and 1 base respectively, with 18 bases between them. From germline, CDR1 is DFQATT and CDR2 SNEGSKA (reference sequence). Here the CDR3 reads CSVTPSEGGTDTQYF. CDR3 bases: TGCAGTGTCACTCCTAGCGAGGGAGGCACAGATACGCAGTATTTT.

This clonotype showed up many times. The chain employs TRBV28 and TRBJ2-5; TRBD1 is a possible D gene (6 bases). Deletions cut 6 bases from V and 2 bases from J, with 10 bases between. Per the germline V gene, CDR1 is MDHEN and CDR2 is SYDVKM. This CDR3 region has 13 residues. DNA for the CDR3: TGTGCCAGCAGGTTGCAGGGGCAAGAGACCCAGTACTTC. Translation gives CASRLQGQETQYF.

This clonotype was recorded a few times. The genes are TRBV20-1 and TRBJ1-2; D is unclear. V shed 8 bases and J shed 2 bases, with 15 bases lying between them. The germline V gene has CDR1 DFQATT and CDR2 SNEGSKA (reference sequence). This CDR3 contains 13 residues. The CDR3 sequence is CSPHLSGNYGYTF. Here the CDR3 DNA reads TGCAGTCCTCATTTGTCTGGGAACTATGGCTACACCTTC.

This rearrangement joins TRBV20-1 to TRBJ1-4; no firm D call. The germline gives CDR1 DFQATT, CDR2 SNEGSKA (reference sequence). The CDR3 has 12 amino acids. The ends were cut back, 6 bases at V and 13 bases at J, with 18 bases in the middle. CDR3 bases: TGCAGTGCCCATAGCGGGGTTAGAAGACTGTTTTTT. Its protein product is CSAHSGVRRLFF.

This clonotype has a handful of counts. At one of its ends the junction is not consistent with the germline gene, which may arise from a read error. The chain is built from TRBV12-3 or TRBV12-4 and TRBJ2-1, with 9 nucleotides matching TRBD1. The CDR3 runs 14 residues. In DNA form, the CDR3 reads TGTGCCAGCAGTTTTAGGGATTACCGGGACAGGGCCTCCTTC. Amino acids: CASSFRDYRDRASF.

This clonotype was seen more than once but under ten times. The V gene is TRBV20-1, the J gene TRBJ1-1; D perhaps matches TRBD1 (6 bases). Germline V gene data show CDR1 as DFQATT and CDR2 as SNEGSKA (reference sequence). V was pared by 6 bases and J by 4 bases, with 9 bases between. CDR3 size: 11 residues. The CDR3 DNA reads TGCAGTGCAAAAGGGGGCACTGAAGCTTTCTTT. It encodes CSAKGGTEAFF.

This clonotype showed up just a few times. This chain joins TRBV7-2 and TRBJ1-1; D unresolved. This CDR3 has 15 residues. Germline values: CDR1 SGHTA, CDR2 FQGNSA. V was cut by 1 base and J by 1 base, with 10 bases left in between. The CDR3 nucleotides are TGTGCCAGCAGCTTAGGCCCCATAGGGAACACTGAAGCTTTCTTT. It translates to CASSLGPIGNTEAFF.

This clonotype has just a few counts. This rearrangement joins TRBV7-9 to TRBJ2-5; 7 bases are a match to TRBD1. Unmatched junction bases numbered 11, after V lost 5 bases and J lost 5 bases. The CDR3 has 15 amino acids. The germline V gene has CDR1 SEHNR and CDR2 FQNEAQ (reference sequence). In nucleotides, the CDR3 is TGTGCCAGCAGCGGGGGAGCAGGGGGAAGGGAGACCCAGTACTTC. This codes for CASSGGAGGRETQYF.

In its sample, this clonotype was seen a few times. This chain uses TRBV20-1 with TRBJ1-1; perhaps TRBD1 as D (5 bases). Trimming left V 2 bases short and J 1 base short, with 20 bases between. This CDR3 is built from 17 residues. Per germline, CDR1 DFQATT and CDR2 SNEGSKA (reference sequence). CDR3 bases: TGCAGTGCTAGAAGGGGAAATTCCCCAGTGGGGAACACTGAAGCTTTCTTT. Encoded protein: CSARRGNSPVGNTEAFF.

The sample holds a few counts of this clonotype. The rearrangement joins TRBV9 to TRBJ1-5, with a possible D match to TRBD1 (6 bases). This CDR3 has 14 residues. The ends were cut back, 6 bases at V and 0 bases at J, with 10 bases in the middle. Germline V gene sequence: CDR1 SGDLS, CDR2 YYNGEE. The CDR3 here is CASNRDASNQPQHF. The CDR3 nucleotides are TGTGCCAGCAACAGGGATGCTAGCAATCAGCCCCAGCATTTT. The complete variable domain, with remaining parts taken from reference TRBV9 and TRBJ1-5, reads DSGVTQTPKHLITATGQRVTLRCSPRSGDLSVYWYQQSLDQGLQFLIQYYNGEERAKGNILERFSAQQFPDLHSELNLSSLELGDSALYFCASNRDASNQPQHFGDGTRLSIL.

The chain links TRBV6-2 or TRBV6-3 to TRBJ1-5; 7 positions agree with TRBD1. This CDR3 has 21 amino acids. V lost 6 bases and J lost 0; bases outside the gene matches: 23. Germline V gene data show CDR1 as MNHEY and CDR2 as SVGEGT. Written as DNA, the CDR3 is TGTGCCAGCAGGCACCCTCCGGGACAGAGAGGGATTTACTATAGCAATCAGCCCCAGCATTTT. Protein product: CASRHPPGQRGIYYSNQPQHF.

This clonotype was seen only a few times. The rearrangement uses TRBV3-1 and TRBJ2-7; 7 nucleotides match TRBD1. The germline CDR1 and CDR2 sequences are LGHDT and YNNKEL (reference sequence). The V segment lost 8 bases and the J segment 6 bases; nucleotides outside the gene matches: 13. The CDR3 runs to 14 residues. The CDR3 coding sequence is TGTGCCAGCGCCCGGGACAGAAGGTCCGGCGAGCAGTACTTC. This encodes CASARDRRSGEQYF.

The rearrangement joins TRBV27 to TRBJ2-2; TRBD1 is a possible D gene (5 bases). The CDR3 sequence is 14 residues long. CDR1 and CDR2 from the germline V gene are MNHEY and SMNVEV (reference sequence). V lost 5 bases and J lost 5, with 12 bases in between. CDR3 DNA: TGTGCCAGCAGTAGTTCAGGGCTTACCGGGGAGCTGTTTTTT. Translated: CASSSSGLTGELFF.

The chain carries TRBV29-1 and TRBJ1-2; 8 nucleotides line up with TRBD1. With 6 bases clipped from V and 5 bases from J, the junction kept 17 bases outside the gene matches. The germline gives CDR1 SQVTM, CDR2 ANQGSEA. The CDR3 sequence is 16 residues long. The CDR3 here is CSVSENRGRLWYGYTF. The CDR3 DNA reads as TGCAGCGTCTCAGAAAACAGGGGGAGGCTTTGGTATGGCTACACCTTC. Full variable domain (outside the CDR3, taken from reference TRBV29-1 and TRBJ1-2): SAVISQKPSRDICQRGTSLTIQCQVDSQVTMMFWYRQQPGQSLTLIATANQGSEATYESGFVIDKFPISRPNLTFSTLTVSNMSPEDSSIYLCSVSENRGRLWYGYTFGSGTRLTVV.

CDR3 loop: CATKGRDKTQYF. CDR3 coding DNA: TGTGCCACGAAGGGCAGGGACAAGACCCAGTACTTC. The chain links TRBV24-1 to TRBJ2-5; maybe TRBD1 (6 bases). Germline CDR1 reads KGHDR; CDR2 reads SFDVKD. CDR3 length equals 12 residues. The ends were cut back, 10 bases at V and 6 bases at J, with 14 bases in the middle.

This clonotype has just a few counts. This chain connects TRBV7-2 to TRBJ2-4; D is possibly TRBD2 (6 bases). The CDR3 extends over 15 amino acids. Germline V CDR1 and CDR2: SGHTA, FQGNSA. V lost 1 base, J lost 6 bases, and 13 bases lay in between. CDR3 in DNA: TGTGCCAGCAGCTTAGTAGGTCTAGCGCCAAACATTCAGTACTTC. Translating it yields CASSLVGLAPNIQYF.

For the CDR3, the DNA is TGTGCCAGCACCGGAAGGGACACCCTATACGAGCAGTACTTC. Its protein is CASTGRDTLYEQYF. V usage is TRBV6-1 and J usage is TRBJ2-7, with a weak D call TRBD1 (6 bases). The germline CDR1 and CDR2 sequences are MNHNS and SASEGT. Trimming left V 7 bases short and J 4 bases short, with 17 bases between. The CDR3 has 14 amino acids.

This clonotype was found a few times. The chain couples TRBV20-1 to TRBJ1-1; D is perhaps TRBD1 (5 bases). The CDR3 is 13 amino acids. Trimming shortened V by 6 bases and J by 2 bases, and 13 bases separated the two germline ends. The V gene's germline CDR1 is DFQATT and CDR2 SNEGSKA (reference sequence). CDR3 region: CSAPSGINTEAFF. The DNA of the CDR3 is TGCAGTGCCCCATCAGGGATTAACACTGAAGCTTTCTTT.

The J gene is TRBJ2-1, the V gene TRBV18; the D is unclear. This CDR3 has 14 amino acids. The ends were cut back, 2 bases at V and 2 bases at J, with 7 bases in the middle. CDR1 and CDR2 (germline): KGHSH, LQKENI. CDR3: CASSPSSTYNEQFF. CDR3 coding DNA: TGTGCCAGCTCACCAAGCAGTACCTACAATGAGCAGTTCTTC.

The V and J genes are TRBV6-2 or TRBV6-3 and TRBJ2-1; D may match TRBD1 or TRBD2 (5 bases each). The CDR3 sequence is 12 residues long. Germline V gene sequence: CDR1 MNHEY, CDR2 SVGEGT. V was clipped by 8 bases and J by 3 bases, with 8 bases between them. Here the CDR3 DNA reads TGTGCCAGCGGGGGTTACTACAATGAGCAGTTCTTC. Amino acid sequence: CASGGYYNEQFF.

CDR3 in amino acids: CASSYDPLPYEQYF. The CDR3 nucleotides read TGTGCCAGCAGTTACGACCCTCTACCCTACGAGCAGTACTTC. The V and J genes are TRBV6-2 or TRBV6-3 and TRBJ2-7, with D uncertain. V lost 2 bases to trimming and J lost 2 bases, with 10 bases between them. CDR1 and CDR2 from the germline V gene are MNHEY and SVGEGT. The CDR3 is 14 residues long.

There are a few counts of this clonotype. This chain uses TRBV3-1 with TRBJ1-3, with no clear D. The CDR3 contains 14 residues. The V and J ends lost 4 bases and 0 bases respectively, with 7 bases between them. The germline V gene encodes CDR1 LGHDT and CDR2 YNNKEL (reference sequence). In nucleotides, the CDR3 is TGTGCCAGCAGCCCCTCTCACTCTGGAAACACCATATATTTT. It yields the protein CASSPSHSGNTIYF.

The J gene is TRBJ2-7, the V gene TRBV28; D unresolved. Germline V gene lookup returns CDR1 MDHEN and CDR2 SYDVKM. The CDR3 length is 12 residues. Trimming took off 8 bases at V and 1 base at J, with 9 bases between the two ends. The DNA of the CDR3 is TGTGCCAGCCCGCCAAGTTCCTACGAGCAGTACTTC. The encoded protein is CASPPSSYEQYF.

The CDR3 region is CASGLQLAASSYNEQFF. CDR3 sequence (DNA): TGTGCCAGCGGGCTCCAGCTAGCGGCGAGCTCCTACAATGAGCAGTTCTTC. The chain joins TRBV11-2 to TRBJ2-1, with 7 bases fitting TRBD2. CDR3 length equals 17 residues. CDR1 and CDR2 from the germline V gene are SGHAT and FQNNGV. V was pared by 8 bases and J by 0 bases, with 13 bases of the junction left unmatched.